The rows below give T cell receptor beta chains drawn from one sample of a study of shared clonotypes between healthy human individuals. The table came from immunoSEQ multiplex PCR; TCRdb's copy has only in-frame clones and leaves some out. The data show around 550,000 clones, 85% to 95% seen once. Sequencing input: naive CD8+ T cells sorted from blood. These receptors came from a woman aged 25 to 39 in good health. CDR3s include the opening cysteine and the closing phenylalanine or tryptophan. A D gene is named only where the DNA matches it firmly. Not all rows give a size; the values are once, few, many and, for expanded clones, a class.

CASREGLAEPGTQYF TGTGCCAGCAGAGAGGGACTAGCGGAACCGGGGACCCAGTACTTC TRBV6-1 TRBD2 once TRBJ2-5
CASNPGGRESLNEQFF TGTGCCAGCAACCCTGGCGGGAGGGAAAGTCTCAATGAGCAGTTCTTC TRBV5-4 TRBD2 - TRBJ2-1
CASSERDRASTDTQYF TGTGCCAGCAGTGAAAGGGACAGGGCTAGTACAGATACGCAGTATTTT TRBV6-1 TRBD1 - TRBJ2-3
CASSQATGTSTDTQYF TGTGCCAGCAGCCAGGCCACCGGGACTAGCACCGATACGCAGTATTTT TRBV5-4 TRBD2 - TRBJ2-3
CASSQDYPRWGDEQYF TGCGCCAGCAGCCAAGATTACCCCCGTTGGGGTGACGAGCAGTACTTC TRBV4-1 - once TRBJ2-7
CASSLVTDYEQYF TGTGCCAGCAGCTTGGTAACGGACTACGAGCAGTACTTC TRBV5-8 - - TRBJ2-7
CASSGQTYEQYF TGTGCCTCCTCAGGGCAGACCTACGAGCAGTACTTC TRBV5-6 - - TRBJ2-7
CASSGHGRGYYEQYF TGTGCCAGCAGTGGGCACGGGCGAGGATACTACGAGCAGTACTTC TRBV6-5 - - TRBJ2-7
CASRSGTDYEQYF TGTGCCAGCAGATCCGGGACAGACTACGAGCAGTACTTC TRBV5-4 TRBD1 once TRBJ2-7
CASSEGTDSSYEQYF TGTGCCAGCAGCGAGGGGACCGATTCGTCCTACGAGCAGTACTTC TRBV9 - - TRBJ2-7
CASSPEAAKVTEAFF TGTGCCAGCTCACCAGAGGCGGCGAAGGTGACTGAAGCTTTCTTT TRBV18 - - TRBJ1-1
CASSPGQGAFPYEQYF TGTGCCAGCAGTCCTGGACAGGGGGCCTTCCCCTACGAGCAGTACTTC TRBV28 TRBD1 - TRBJ2-7
CASASGRGPRYGYTF TGTGCCAGCGCCTCGGGAAGGGGCCCCCGCTATGGCTACACCTTC TRBV6-1 - - TRBJ1-2
CASSTLSGRASYNEQFF TGTGCCAGTAGTACCCTTAGCGGGAGGGCCTCCTACAATGAGCAGTTCTTC TRBV19 TRBD2 once TRBJ2-1
CASTSGRFDEQFF TGTGCCAGTACCAGCGGGAGATTCGATGAGCAGTTCTTC TRBV19 TRBD2 - TRBJ2-1
CASSLPGNTEAFF TGTGCCAGCAGTTTACCGGGGAACACTGAAGCTTTCTTT TRBV27 - - TRBJ1-1
CARKTLRVPYEQYF TGTGCCAGAAAGACCTTGAGGGTCCCCTACGAGCAGTACTTC TRBV5-3 - - TRBJ2-7
CASSSGTLPGYEQYF TGTGCCAGCAGCTCAGGGACACTACCGGGATACGAGCAGTACTTC TRBV7-9 - - TRBJ2-7
CASSFGTGDNEQFF TGTGCCAGCAGTTTTGGGACAGGCGACAATGAGCAGTTCTTC TRBV27 TRBD1 - TRBJ2-1
CASSIGGLREQFF TGTGCCAGTAGTATAGGGGGCCTCCGGGAGCAGTTCTTC TRBV19 - - TRBJ2-1
CASSLSYEQYF TGTGCCAGCAGTCTCTCCTACGAGCAGTACTTC TRBV7-9 - - TRBJ2-7
CASSLTRRGPINEKLFF TGTGCCAGCAGTTTAACACGAAGGGGCCCGATCAATGAAAAACTGTTTTTT TRBV27 - - TRBJ1-4
CASSRPGAREQYF TGTGCCAGCAGCCGCCCGGGGGCTCGCGAGCAGTACTTC TRBV7-9 - - TRBJ2-7
CASSDRNVIRGPSVNTEAFF TGTGCCAGTAGCGATCGAAACGTAATCAGGGGCCCCTCCGTCAACACTGAAGCTTTCTTT TRBV19 - - TRBJ1-1
CSVVVGTGDLKGDYGYTF TGCAGCGTTGTAGTAGGGACAGGGGATCTGAAGGGGGACTATGGCTACACCTTC TRBV29-1 TRBD1 - TRBJ1-2
CASSSGTSGQFF TGTGCCAGCAGCTCAGGGACTTCGGGGCAGTTCTTC TRBV11-2 - - TRBJ2-1
CASSSPRAGYYEQYF TGTGCCAGCAGCTCCCCCCGAGCAGGATACTACGAGCAGTACTTC TRBV5-6 - - TRBJ2-7
CASSLGSNTEAFF TGTGCCAGCAGCTTAGGGTCAAACACTGAAGCTTTCTTT TRBV7-8 - - TRBJ1-1
CASSDVSSYEQYF TGTGCCAGCAGTGACGTCAGCTCCTACGAGCAGTACTTC TRBV2 - - TRBJ2-7
CASSQEGLAGTEQYF TGCGCCAGCAGCCAAGAAGGACTAGCGGGTACCGAGCAGTACTTC TRBV4-1 TRBD2 - TRBJ2-7
CASSFGLAGVYEQYF TGTGCCAGCAGTTTCGGACTAGCGGGAGTATATGAGCAGTACTTC TRBV27 TRBD2 - TRBJ2-5
CASSFSLEETQYF TGTGCCAGCAGCTTCTCACTTGAAGAGACCCAGTACTTC TRBV5-4 - - TRBJ2-5
CASSLNHNTEAFF TGTGCCAGCAGCTTGAACCATAACACTGAAGCTTTCTTT TRBV5-6 - - TRBJ1-1
CASSLEGPQEQYF TGTGCCAGCAGTTTAGAGGGCCCCCAGGAGCAGTACTTC TRBV27 - - TRBJ2-7
CASSLSLRGATEAFF TGTGCCAGCAGTTTATCCCTGAGGGGGGCCACTGAAGCTTTCTTT TRBV28 - - TRBJ1-1
CASSLEVRVGSYEQYF TGTGCCAGCAGCTTGGAGGTCAGGGTAGGGTCCTACGAGCAGTACTTC TRBV5-8 - - TRBJ2-7
CASRMAGAYEQYF TGTGCCAGCAGAATGGCGGGGGCCTACGAGCAGTACTTC TRBV27 TRBD2 - TRBJ2-7
CASSNSPGLVGETQYF TGTGCCAGCAGTAATTCTCCGGGACTAGTTGGGGAGACCCAGTACTTC TRBV25-1 TRBD2 - TRBJ2-5
CASSPGTGARYEQYF TGTGCCAGCAGCCCCGGGACAGGGGCAAGGTACGAGCAGTACTTC TRBV5-6 TRBD1 - TRBJ2-7
CASSRGLGANEQFF TGTGCCAGCAGCCGCGGACTGGGCGCCAATGAGCAGTTCTTC TRBV28 - - TRBJ2-1
CASSLGDGGTYEQYF TGTGCCAGCAGCCTGGGGGATGGGGGGACCTACGAGCAGTACTTC TRBV5-4 - - TRBJ2-7
CASSLAQNPIQYF TGTGCCAGCAGCTTGGCACAGAACCCCATTCAGTACTTC TRBV5-6 - - TRBJ2-4
CASSDVGGTQYF TGTGCCAGCAGTGACGTCGGGGGCACCCAGTACTTC TRBV27 - - TRBJ2-5
CATRPGHYYEQYF TGTGCCACCCGACCGGGACACTACTACGAGCAGTACTTC TRBV28 - - TRBJ2-7
CASSGSGTGGRVDNEQFF TGTGCCAGCAGCGGATCCGGGACAGGGGGCAGAGTGGACAATGAGCAGTTCTTC TRBV7-9 TRBD1 - TRBJ2-1
CASSSDGDTQYF TGTGCCAGCAGCTCCGACGGAGATACGCAGTATTTT TRBV7-6 - - TRBJ2-3
CASSSIGETQYF TGTGCCAGCAGCTCGATTGGAGAGACCCAGTACTTC TRBV7-9 - - TRBJ2-5
CASSQGSGVFPLHF TGCGCCAGCAGCCAAGGATCAGGGGTTTTCCCCCTCCACTTT TRBV4-1 - - TRBJ1-6
CASTPGLGPRELFF TGTGCCAGCACACCGGGACTAGGACCTCGGGAGCTGTTTTTT TRBV6-6 TRBD2 once TRBJ2-2
CASSLTWGGFNQPQHF TGTGCCAGCAGTTTAACTTGGGGGGGGTTCAATCAGCCCCAGCATTTT TRBV27 - - TRBJ1-5
CATSRDPGSPYEQYF TGTGCCACCAGCAGAGATCCAGGCAGCCCGTACGAGCAGTACTTC TRBV15 - - TRBJ2-7
CASSSPPTGFDSYEQYF TGTGCCAGCAGCTCCCCTCCGACAGGGTTTGACTCCTACGAGCAGTACTTC TRBV7-2 TRBD1 - TRBJ2-7
CASRTGTEAFF TGTGCCAGCAGGACGGGCACTGAAGCTTTCTTT TRBV7-9 - - TRBJ1-1
CASSQHGEDPNTGELFF TGCGCCAGCAGCCAACACGGAGAAGACCCGAACACCGGGGAGCTGTTTTTT TRBV4-1 - - TRBJ2-2
CASSAAAGGWYEQYF TGTGCCAGTAGTGCGGCAGCGGGAGGGTGGTACGAGCAGTACTTC TRBV19 TRBD2 - TRBJ2-7